The entry below describes one T cell receptor beta chain. Its cognate antigen has yet to be identified. Per-base quality was not reported, and no clone a single base away is much larger than it. From the cysteine up to the phenylalanine, the CDR3 has a length of 16 residues. This entry keeps only the CDR3 DNA: 48 bases, framed from base 1. As encoded in the germline V gene, CDR1 is SGHAT while CDR2 is FQNNGV. V is cut by 6 bases and J by 5 bases, and the space between the germline ends is 22 bases. TCRbeta CDR3 regions were amplified from genomic DNA using the immunoSEQ Assay, a bias-controlled multiplex PCR. The original methods were these. The number of nucleated cells in each sample was estimated from the amplification of reference gene primers within the assay. To quantify the absolute abundance of each unique TCRbeta CDR3 rearrangement, sequence reads were collapsed and filtered. For each sample, productive Simpson clonality was calculated as the square root of Simpson's diversity index across productive rearrangements. Drawn from immuneACCESS, this table holds only the in-frame rearrangements with V and J called that TCRdb kept. Clones are partly lost; checked studies trace under half to an unresolved V gene and leave the rest unexplained. The V and J calls and clone size come from that table; D and trimming were worked out from the DNA. This sample comprises 120,000 to 150,000 clones, around 91% of them detected only once. Approximately 3% of the sample goes to the ten largest clones.

The collaborating institutions used their own protocols to collect whole blood in K2EDTA tubes. For TCRbeta analysis, collaborators shipped samples in one of three forms: frozen whole blood, isolated PBMCs, or DNA extracted from either of those sample types. This sample is part of a study of blood T cell repertoires in COVID-19 (TCRdb year 2020). Concerning the study at large: Collaborator samples came from the United States, Italy and Spain and covered acute and convalescent phases of COVID-19. The prospective study material was composed of cDNA or gDNA derived from T cells, B-cell-depleted T cells, or PBMCs. Subjects who had been exposed to COVID-19, were actively infected with it, or had recovered from it provided the deeply sampled blood TCRbeta repertoires that made up the dataset. A freely available public database, intended as a resource for researchers studying the immune response to SARS-CoV-2, is where the repertoires were released. Samples were obtained from the ongoing ImmuneRACE study (first 160 participants) and from over 1,000 subjects provided by 6 global collaborators. Sample metadata almost always included a de-identified subject ID, COVID-19 status, age in years and sex. Where HLA class I and class II types were available, the types were taken from metadata supplied by the sample provider, not from assay-based typing.

The study at large found these results: The amount of clinical and demographic metadata varied by source and participant and was provided uncurated.

Sample: peripheral blood. The sequence was obtained from a woman aged 55 to 70 with active COVID-19. The rearrangement joined TRBV11-2 to TRBJ2-5; TRBD1 is a weak D gene call, 5 bases matching. This receptor has the CDR3 CASSQPTEIHLETQYF. The nucleotide sequence reads as follows: TGTGCCAGCAGTCAGCCGACAGAGATACACCTTGAGACCCAGTACTTC. The variable domain in full, with residues beyond the CDR3 obtained from the reference TRBV11-2 and TRBJ2-5 genes, is EAGVAQSPRYKIIEKRQSVAFWCNPISGHATLYWYQQILGQGPKLLIQFQNNGVVDDSQLPKDRFSAERLKGVDSTLKIQPAKLEDSAVYLCASSQPTEIHLETQYFGPGTRLLVL.